This TCR beta chain emerged from a study of T-cell reconstitution after alpha-beta-depleted transplantation in children listed by TCRdb under 2016. Regarding the research as a whole: The study quantitatively tracked T-cell immune reconstitution after TCRalphabeta/CD19-depleted allogeneic hematopoietic cell transplantation in children using TCR repertoire profiling. Summary of the overall study and its limitations: In some patients, the high TCRbeta diversity seen at day 60 was put down to recipient T cells and intrathymic progenitors that had survived conditioning. Over subsequent months, a decline in hyperexpanded clone frequencies was noted, and after one year, T-cell counts and TCRbeta diversity were mostly ascribed to newly produced T cells. The apparently early alphabetaT-cell count recovery about two months after transplant was reportedly dependent on only several hundred rapidly expanded clones derived from non-depleted graft cells.

Per the publication, the treatment or condition label means: allogeneic hematopoietic cell transplantation with graft depleted of TCRalphabeta T cells and CD19 B cells. The children who served as transplant recipients had been given grafts of TCRalphabeta/CD19-depleted allogeneic hematopoietic cells. Preparation of the library involved PCR. TCRdb names Illumina HiSeq 2500 as the instrument used. TCR libraries were prepared with molecular barcoding, using unique molecular identifiers to normalize TCRbeta repertoire quantification. TCRdb reworked the public reads: Q25 trimming with fastp, MiXCR clone assembly, productive beta chains retained. Each CDR3 protein gets just one entry, which takes the most common genes and DNA from the rows behind it. For this sample there are 500,000 to 650,000 distinct CDR3 sequences; about 10% appear just once. The ten biggest clones cover 12% to 15% of the sample. The CDR3 has 17 amino acids, counting the end cysteine and phenylalanine. The read is trimmed to its CDR3 DNA, 51 bases read in frame from base 1. CDR1 GTSNPN and CDR2 SVGIG are derived from the germline V gene (reference sequence). From V the trimming removes 1 base and from J it removes 1 base, while the gene matches leave 3 bases of the junction unaccounted for.

This clonotype was detected only a few times. Its antigen is currently not known. No base qualities exist here, and no much larger clone lies one base off it. This clonotype was sampled from a female patient aged 2 to 10 who had a stem cell transplant for aplastic anemia, so the T cells may come from the graft donor. The source was PBMCs, mostly from graft donor cells, collected 180 days after TCRalphabeta/CD19-depleted stem cell transplant. The sequence links TRBV30 to TRBJ2-1, with 14 junctional bases fitting TRBD2. CDR3 loop: CAWSGLAGGSSYNEQFF. In nucleotide form, the sequence is TGTGCCTGGAGTGGACTAGCGGGGGGGAGTTCCTACAATGAGCAGTTCTTC.